This T cell receptor (beta chain) came from a study of blood T cell repertoires in COVID-19. Per germline, CDR1 MGHRA and CDR2 YSYEKL. The CDR3 contains 16 residues. V was clipped by 3 bases and J by 4 bases; unmatched bases: 3. The repertoire was sequenced with immunoSEQ multiplex PCR; TCRdb's copy has only in-frame clones and lacks some. This sample has over 90,000 clones, with around 88% found just once. The source material was peripheral blood. The chain links TRBV4-1 to TRBJ2-7; 16 nucleotides align to TRBD2. The TCR originated in an older man with acute or convalescent COVID-19. The CDR3, as DNA: TGCGCCAGCAGCCAGGGACTAGCGGGAGGGATTTACGAGCAGTACTTC. Protein product: CASSQGLAGGIYEQYF.